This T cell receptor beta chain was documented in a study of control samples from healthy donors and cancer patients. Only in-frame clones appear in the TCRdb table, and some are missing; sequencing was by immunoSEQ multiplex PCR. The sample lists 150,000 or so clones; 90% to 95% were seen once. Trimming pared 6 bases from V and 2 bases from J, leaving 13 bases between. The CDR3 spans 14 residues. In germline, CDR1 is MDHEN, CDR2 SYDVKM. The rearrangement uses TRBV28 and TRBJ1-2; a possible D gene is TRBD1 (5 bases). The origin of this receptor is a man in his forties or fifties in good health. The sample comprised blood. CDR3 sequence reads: CASSLGGRNYGYTF. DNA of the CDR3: TGTGCCAGCAGCCTTGGGGGACGGAACTATGGCTACACCTTC.